These 14 T cell receptor beta chains were sequenced from one sample in a study of CXCR3-negative and CXCR3-positive naive CD8 T cells. All TRB cDNA libraries came from 5' RACE performed with UMI labels. TCRdb reprocessed the 5' RACE reads, keeping one entry per CDR3 protein, no DNA. In all, the sample yields roughly 140,000 distinct CDR3 sequences. Whole-study results and caveats: Relative to CXCR3-negative naive cells, CXCR3-positive naive cells had more hydrophobic TRB CDR3s.

The antigens of these receptors remain unknown. The sequenced material came from naive CXCR3+ CD8+ T cells from blood. Subset here: CD45RO-CCR7+CD27+CD95- naive CD8+ T cells expressing CXCR3 (TNR3+). The receptor set was obtained from a human donor in good health. Some clones in this sample may be carry-over from other donors' samples.

The gene calls are TRBV7-9 and TRBJ1-3; the TRBD1 assignment by TCRdb is unverifiable without DNA. This CDR3 is 15 amino acids long. CDR1 and CDR2 (germline): SEHNR, FQNEAQ (reference sequence). The CDR3 loop reads CASTDSRRGGNTIYF.

The chain couples TRBV5-1 to TRBJ1-1. The CDR3 has 15 amino acids. The V gene's germline CDR1 is SGHRS and CDR2 YFSETQ. The CDR3 loop reads CASSVGAGLNTEAFF.

J is TRBJ1-5 and V is TRBV28; with no DNA, the TCRdb D assignment of TRBD1 cannot be verified. Germline V gene lookup returns CDR1 MDHEN and CDR2 SYDVKM. The CDR3 length is 19 residues. The chain's CDR3 is CASSSLIGTKETSDQPQHF.

V is TRBV3-1 and J is TRBJ2-1; TCRdb returns TRBD1, unconfirmable since there is no DNA. The CDR3 contains 16 residues. CDR1 is LGHDT, CDR2 YNNKEL, per germline (reference sequence). Here the CDR3 reads CASSPPRAGSYNEQFF.

The J gene is TRBJ2-7, the V gene TRBV12-3 or TRBV12-4; the D call from TCRdb, TRBD1, cannot be confirmed without DNA. This CDR3 spans 14 amino acids. CDR3 residues: CASSRDRADYEQYF.

The rearrangement uses TRBV29-1 and TRBJ2-7; lacking DNA, the TRBD2 call made by TCRdb goes unchecked. The CDR3 is made up of 14 amino acids. The germline CDR1 and CDR2 sequences are SQVTM and ANQGSEA. The CDR3 loop reads CSVEGSGRAYEQYF.

The V and J genes are TRBV29-1 and TRBJ1-1. The CDR3 consists of 15 residues. CDR1 SQVTM and CDR2 ANQGSEA come from the germline V gene. CDR3 protein: CSVGPKAGPNTEAFF.

The V and J genes are TRBV7-8 and TRBJ2-7; the TCRdb D gene call, TRBD2, has no DNA to confirm it. In germline, CDR1 is SGHVS, CDR2 FQNEAQ. This CDR3 is 14 amino acids long. The CDR3: CASSSGEGWNEQYF.

The V gene is TRBV6-2 or TRBV6-3, the J gene TRBJ2-3; absent DNA, TCRdb's TRBD2 call cannot be checked. The germline gives CDR1 MNHEY, CDR2 SVGEGT. There are 16 residues in the CDR3. The CDR3 loop reads CASDLSGEGGTDTQYF.

This chain uses TRBV7-9 with TRBJ2-1; absent DNA, TCRdb's TRBD2 call cannot be checked. The CDR3 runs to 15 residues. From germline, CDR1 is SEHNR and CDR2 FQNEAQ (reference sequence). CDR3 protein: CASSPKAGVYNEQFF.

V gene TRBV5-1 combines with J gene TRBJ2-1; TCRdb proposes TRBD1, but this gene call is untestable without DNA. This CDR3 spans 15 amino acids. Germline V gene sequence: CDR1 SGHRS, CDR2 YFSETQ. CDR3 region: CASSLGWTDYNEQFF.

This rearrangement joins TRBV29-1 to TRBJ2-3; TCRdb calls TRBD1, which cannot be checked without DNA. This CDR3 has 16 residues. Germline V lookup: CDR1 SQVTM, CDR2 ANQGSEA. The CDR3 region is CSVEGQGVGSTDTQYF.

This chain links TRBV29-1 with TRBJ1-1. CDR1 and CDR2 from the germline V gene are SQVTM and ANQGSEA. The CDR3 totals 12 residues. CDR3: CSVAVQNTEAFF.

The V and J genes are TRBV27 and TRBJ1-1; the D gene TCRdb calls, TRBD1, cannot be checked with no DNA. The length of the CDR3 is 16 residues. Germline values: CDR1 MNHEY, CDR2 SMNVEV (reference sequence). This CDR3 is CASSLSPMSGMVEAFF.